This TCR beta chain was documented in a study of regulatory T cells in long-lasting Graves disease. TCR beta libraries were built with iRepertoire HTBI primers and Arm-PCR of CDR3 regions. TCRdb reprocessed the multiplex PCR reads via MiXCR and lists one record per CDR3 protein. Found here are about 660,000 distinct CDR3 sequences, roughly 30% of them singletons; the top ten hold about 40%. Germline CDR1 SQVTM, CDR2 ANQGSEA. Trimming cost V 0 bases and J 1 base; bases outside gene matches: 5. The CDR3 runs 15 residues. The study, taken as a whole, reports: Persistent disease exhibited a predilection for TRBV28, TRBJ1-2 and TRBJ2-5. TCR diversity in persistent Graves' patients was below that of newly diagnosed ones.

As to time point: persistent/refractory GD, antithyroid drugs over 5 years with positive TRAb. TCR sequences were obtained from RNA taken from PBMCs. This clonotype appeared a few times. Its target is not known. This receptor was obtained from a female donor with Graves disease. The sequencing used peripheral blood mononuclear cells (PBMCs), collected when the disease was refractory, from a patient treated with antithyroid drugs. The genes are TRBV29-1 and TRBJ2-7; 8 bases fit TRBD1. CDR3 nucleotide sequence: TGCAGCGTTGAAGATCCTGACAGGGGTTCCTACGAGCAGTACTTC. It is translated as CSVEDPDRGSYEQYF.